The next 12 T cell receptor beta chains were all read from a single sample in a study of CD8 T cells in Susac syndrome. Random-hexamer reverse transcription was applied to about 0.45 to 1 ug RNA. TCRdb re-derived calls from the immunoSEQ multiplex PCR reads in MiXCR, one entry per CDR3 protein. The table shows over 100,000 distinct CDR3 sequences, with about nine tenths occurring only once. Sequenced material: CD4+ T cells from PBMCs. All receptors come from a human donor in good health.

The chain couples TRBV20-1 to TRBJ1-1; D is possibly TRBD1 (5 bases). Germline CDR1 and CDR2: DFQATT and SNEGSKA (reference sequence). V lost 5 bases and J lost 5, with 24 bases in between. This CDR3 contains 16 residues. The CDR3 region is CSAVDQGAPRGTEAFF. CDR3 nucleotide sequence: TGCAGTGCTGTGGACCAGGGAGCTCCAAGGGGTACTGAAGCTTTCTTT.

The chain uses TRBV7-2 and TRBJ2-2, with D perhaps assigned TRBD1 or TRBD2 (5 bases each). Germline-derived CDR1 and CDR2 are SGHTA and FQGNSA. Trimming pared 6 bases from V and 7 bases from J, leaving 18 bases between. This CDR3 is 15 amino acids long. CDR3 in amino acids: CASSNRRGAGGELFF. DNA for the CDR3: TGTGCCAGCAGTAACCGCAGAGGGGCAGGCGGGGAGCTGTTTTTT. Drawing the rest from reference TRBV7-2 and TRBJ2-2, the complete variable domain is GAGVSQSPSNKVTEKGKDVELRCDPISGHTALYWYRQSLGQGLEFLIYFQGNSAPDKSGLPSDRFSAERTGGSVSTLTIQRTQQEDSAVYLCASSNRRGAGGELFFGEGSRLTVL.

The chain employs TRBV4-3 and TRBJ2-2; a weak D match, TRBD1 (5 bases). The germline V and J ends were trimmed by 3 bases and 3 bases, with 11 bases remaining between them. The CDR3 is 15 residues long. Per the germline V gene, CDR1 is LGHNA and CDR2 is YSLEER. The CDR3 loop reads CASSQASGHTGELFF. CDR3 bases: TGCGCCAGCAGCCAGGCCTCAGGGCACACCGGGGAGCTGTTTTTT.

The chain combines TRBV5-1 with TRBJ2-3, with D unclear. The length of the CDR3 is 16 residues. V was clipped by 0 bases and J by 2 bases, with 13 bases between them. Germline V gene sequence: CDR1 SGHRS, CDR2 YFSETQ. CDR3 in DNA: TGCGCCAGCAGCTTGGCCCCATCTCTATCCACAGATACGCAGTATTTT. This gives the protein CASSLAPSLSTDTQYF.

V and J are TRBV7-2 and TRBJ2-4; a weak D match, TRBD2 (5 bases). CDR3 size: 14 residues. V shed 1 base and J shed 7 bases, with 11 bases lying between them. CDR1 and CDR2 from the germline V gene are SGHTA and FQGNSA. The CDR3 region has the DNA TGTGCCAGCAGCTTAGGTGCCGGGATCAACATTCAGTACTTC. This gives the protein CASSLGAGINIQYF.

The V and J genes are TRBV7-2 and TRBJ2-7; D is unclear. The CDR3 loop spans 14 amino acids. Germline CDR1 SGHTA, CDR2 FQGNSA. The V gene lost 1 base and the J gene lost 2 bases, with 9 bases spanning the gap. The CDR3 DNA reads TGTGCCAGCAGCTTAGGTGGGGTTACCTACGAGCAGTACTTC. Its protein is CASSLGGVTYEQYF.

The chain uses TRBV9 and TRBJ2-5; 9 bases fit TRBD2. The germline CDR1 and CDR2 sequences are SGDLS and YYNGEE. The length of the CDR3 is 17 residues. Trimming at V came to 4 bases and at J to 4 bases, leaving 14 bases not matched to a gene. CDR3 sequence (DNA): TGTGCCAGCAGCCCCAATCCTACAACTAGCGGGCTAGAGACCCAGTACTTC. Encoded protein: CASSPNPTTSGLETQYF.

The sample holds one count of this clonotype. Here the CDR3 reads CSESEGGGEQYF. CDR3 bases: TGCAGTGAATCGGAAGGGGGCGGCGAGCAGTACTTC. The chain uses TRBV20-1 and TRBJ2-7; 7 bases are shared with TRBD1. CDR3 length: 12 amino acids. V trimming: 7 bases; J trimming: 6 bases; junction bases outside the gene matches: 9. Germline V CDR1 and CDR2: DFQATT, SNEGSKA (reference sequence).

This clonotype is a singleton in its sample. The gene calls are TRBV7-8 and TRBJ2-2; TRBD2 agrees at 7 bases. Germline loops: CDR1 SGHVS, CDR2 FQNEAQ. V gave up 4 bases and J gave up 3 bases; unmatched junction bases: 5. This CDR3 contains 15 residues. CDR3 residues: CASSSAGLYTGELFF. In nucleotides, the CDR3 is TGTGCCAGCAGCTCCGCGGGACTATACACCGGGGAGCTGTTTTTT.

This clonotype was observed once. V gene TRBV4-3 combines with J gene TRBJ2-3, with D possibly matching TRBD1 (5 bases). The CDR3 is 17 residues long. V lost 0 bases and J 1 base, leaving 14 bases between the germline ends. Germline CDR1 reads LGHNA; CDR2 reads YSLEER. This CDR3 reads CASSQDVSRAGTDTQYF. CDR3 DNA: TGCGCCAGCAGCCAAGATGTTTCCAGGGCGGGCACAGATACGCAGTATTTT.

This sequence joins TRBV5-1 and TRBJ2-6; 7 bases align to TRBD1. There are 18 residues in the CDR3. Germline V gene sequence: CDR1 SGHRS, CDR2 YFSETQ. V lost 4 bases to trimming and J lost 0 bases; unmatched junction nucleotides: 10. In DNA, the CDR3 is TGCGCCAGCAGCAAGGGACAGCCCCTCCTCTCTGGGGCCAACGTCCTGACTTTC. This gives the protein CASSKGQPLLSGANVLTF.

The V gene is TRBV2, the J gene TRBJ2-2; tentative D call: TRBD1 (6 bases). CDR1 and CDR2 from the germline V gene are SNHLY and FYNNEI. Trimming left V 5 bases short and J 2 bases short, with 15 bases between. The CDR3 has 16 amino acids. CDR3 DNA sequence: TGTGCCAGCAGTACCACAGGGATTATTAACACCGGGGAGCTGTTTTTT. This encodes CASSTTGIINTGELFF.